What follows are 9 T cell receptor beta chains derived from one specimen sequenced in a study of blood T cell repertoires in COVID-19. TCRdb keeps only in-frame clones here, not all; method: immunoSEQ multiplex PCR. Altogether 90,000 to 120,000 clones are present, 80% to 90% being singletons, with the ten largest covering 2.7%. The specimen was PBMCs or T cells enriched from blood (not recorded which). These receptors came from a woman aged 45-59 years who had recovered from COVID-19.

The chain combines TRBV28 with TRBJ1-2; a possible D gene is TRBD1 (6 bases). The CDR3 runs to 15 residues. Trimming cost V 4 bases and J 1 base, with 13 bases left between them. Germline loops: CDR1 MDHEN, CDR2 SYDVKM. CDR3 sequence reads: CASSSRTVLNYGYTF. The CDR3, as DNA: TGTGCCAGCAGTTCCCGGACAGTCCTTAACTATGGCTACACCTTC.

The chain is built from TRBV27 and TRBJ2-2; perhaps TRBD2 as D (7 bases). Germline V gene data show CDR1 as MNHEY and CDR2 as SMNVEV (reference sequence). The CDR3 is made up of 12 amino acids. V was clipped by 6 bases and J by 6 bases, with 8 bases between them. CDR3 region: CASRGGPGELFF. In DNA form, the CDR3 reads TGTGCCAGCAGGGGGGGGCCCGGGGAGCTGTTTTTT.

This sequence joins TRBV11-3 and TRBJ2-3, with 9 bases identical to TRBD2. The trim removed 4 bases at V and 6 bases at J, leaving 8 bases unmatched. Germline lookup yields CDR1 SGHNT and CDR2 YENEEA. The CDR3 is 15 residues long. CDR3 region: CASSSSSGKADTQYF. The CDR3 nucleotides are TGTGCCAGCAGCTCATCTAGCGGGAAAGCGGATACGCAGTATTTT.

CDR3 sequence (DNA): TGCAGCACACCGACAGGGGGCGGCTATGGCTACACCTTC. This sequence encodes CSTPTGGGYGYTF. The chain is built from TRBV29-1 and TRBJ1-2; 10 bases fit TRBD1. CDR1 and CDR2 from the germline V gene are SQVTM and ANQGSEA. CDR3 length equals 13 residues. The V gene end was trimmed by 8 bases and the J gene end by 4 bases; junction bases not matched to a gene: 7.

The rearrangement uses TRBV7-9 and TRBJ2-7; 10 nucleotides agree with TRBD1. The germline CDR1 and CDR2 sequences are SEHNR and FQNEAQ (reference sequence). V shed 5 bases and J 0 bases; nucleotides not matched to a gene: 4. This CDR3 contains 15 residues. The CDR3 DNA follows: TGTGCCAGCAGCCCCCGGGACAGGGGCTCCTACGAGCAGTACTTC. It encodes CASSPRDRGSYEQYF.

The V gene is TRBV28, the J gene TRBJ1-4; D is possibly TRBD1 (5 bases). In germline, CDR1 is MDHEN, CDR2 SYDVKM. Trimming took off 6 bases at V and 4 bases at J, with 15 bases between the two ends. The CDR3 covers 15 residues. In DNA form, the CDR3 reads TGTGCCAGCAGCCGCAGGGTTTCGGTTAATGAAAAACTGTTTTTT. It translates to CASSRRVSVNEKLFF.

The chain links TRBV5-4 to TRBJ2-1; 7 bases fit TRBD2. V shed 0 bases and J 5 bases; nucleotides not matched to a gene: 5. CDR1 is SGHNT and CDR2 is YYREEE in the germline V gene (reference sequence). The CDR3 loop spans 15 amino acids. CDR3 residues: CASSLDGGGNNEQFF. CDR3 bases: TGTGCCAGCAGCTTGGATGGGGGGGGAAACAATGAGCAGTTCTTC.

In its sample, this clone was seen a few times. V usage is TRBV4-2 and J usage is TRBJ2-5; tentatively, D is TRBD2 (5 bases). The CDR3 extends over 16 amino acids. V lost 2 bases and J 4 bases, leaving 17 bases between the germline ends. Germline values: CDR1 LGHNA, CDR2 YNFKEQ. CDR3 sequence reads: CASSQSGDSTRETQYF. For the CDR3, the DNA is TGTGCCAGCAGCCAAAGCGGAGACTCTACCCGAGAGACCCAGTACTTC.

This clone came up a few times. This chain joins TRBV30 and TRBJ1-1; weak D call: TRBD1 (5 bases). The CDR3 is 12 residues long. V was trimmed by 5 bases and J by 7 bases, leaving 14 bases between them. Germline lookup yields CDR1 GTSNPN and CDR2 SVGIG (reference sequence). The DNA of the CDR3 is TGTGCCTGGTCTGCGGGGCGGGTTGAAGCTTTCTTT. It encodes CAWSAGRVEAFF.